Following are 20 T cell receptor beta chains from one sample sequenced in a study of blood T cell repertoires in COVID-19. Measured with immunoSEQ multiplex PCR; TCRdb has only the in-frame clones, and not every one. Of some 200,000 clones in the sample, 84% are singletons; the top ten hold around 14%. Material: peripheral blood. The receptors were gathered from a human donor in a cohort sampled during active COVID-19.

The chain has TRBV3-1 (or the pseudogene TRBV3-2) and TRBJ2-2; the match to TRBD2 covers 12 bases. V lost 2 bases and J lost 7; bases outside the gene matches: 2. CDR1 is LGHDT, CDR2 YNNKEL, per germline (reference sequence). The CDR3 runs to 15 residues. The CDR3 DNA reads TGTGCCAGCAGCCAATTGACTAGCGGGAGCGGGGAGCTGTTTTTT. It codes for CASSQLTSGSGELFF.

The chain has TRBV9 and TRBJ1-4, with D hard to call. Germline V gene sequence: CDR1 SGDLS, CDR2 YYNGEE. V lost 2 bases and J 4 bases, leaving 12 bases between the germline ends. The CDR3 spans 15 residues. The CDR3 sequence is CASSVEGSINEKLFF. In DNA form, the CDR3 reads TGTGCCAGCAGCGTTGAGGGCAGTATTAATGAAAAACTGTTTTTT. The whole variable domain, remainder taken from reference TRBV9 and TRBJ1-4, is DSGVTQTPKHLITATGQRVTLRCSPRSGDLSVYWYQQSLDQGLQFLIQYYNGEERAKGNILERFSAQQFPDLHSELNLSSLELGDSALYFCASSVEGSINEKLFFGSGTQLSVL.

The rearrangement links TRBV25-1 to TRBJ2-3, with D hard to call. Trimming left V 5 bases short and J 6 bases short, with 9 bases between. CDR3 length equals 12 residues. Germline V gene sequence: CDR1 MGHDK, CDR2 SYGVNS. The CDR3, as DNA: TGTGCCAGCAGTCGCGAGGTTGATACGCAGTATTTT. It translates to CASSREVDTQYF.

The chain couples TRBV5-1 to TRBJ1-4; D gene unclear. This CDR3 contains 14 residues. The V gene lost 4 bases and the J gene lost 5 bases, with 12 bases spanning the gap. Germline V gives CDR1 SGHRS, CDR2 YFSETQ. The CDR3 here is CASSPISGNEKLFF. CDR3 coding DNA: TGCGCCAGCAGCCCAATAAGCGGGAATGAAAAACTGTTTTTT.

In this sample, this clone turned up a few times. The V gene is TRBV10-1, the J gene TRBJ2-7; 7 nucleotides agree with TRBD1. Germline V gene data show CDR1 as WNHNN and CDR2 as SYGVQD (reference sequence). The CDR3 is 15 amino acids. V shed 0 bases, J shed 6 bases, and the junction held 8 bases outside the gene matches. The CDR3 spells CASSESGTARSEQYF. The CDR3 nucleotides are TGCGCCAGCAGTGAGTCGGGGACAGCACGCAGCGAGCAGTACTTC.

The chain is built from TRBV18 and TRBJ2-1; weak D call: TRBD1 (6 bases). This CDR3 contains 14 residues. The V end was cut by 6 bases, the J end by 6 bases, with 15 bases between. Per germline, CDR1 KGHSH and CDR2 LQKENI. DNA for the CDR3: TGTGCCAGCTCCCCCTCGAGGGGGTTCAATGAGCAGTTCTTC. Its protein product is CASSPSRGFNEQFF.

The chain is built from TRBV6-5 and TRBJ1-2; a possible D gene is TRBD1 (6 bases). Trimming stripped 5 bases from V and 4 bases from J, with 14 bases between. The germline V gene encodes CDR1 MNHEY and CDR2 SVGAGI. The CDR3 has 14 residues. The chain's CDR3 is CASSNPTGLYGYTF. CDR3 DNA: TGTGCCAGCAGTAACCCAACAGGGCTCTATGGCTACACCTTC.

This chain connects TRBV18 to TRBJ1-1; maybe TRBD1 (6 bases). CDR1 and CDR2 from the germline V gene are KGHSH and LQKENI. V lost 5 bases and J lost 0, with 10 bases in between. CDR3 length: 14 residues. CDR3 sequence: CASSTGHVNTEAFF. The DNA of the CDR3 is TGTGCCAGCTCAACGGGACACGTGAACACTGAAGCTTTCTTT.

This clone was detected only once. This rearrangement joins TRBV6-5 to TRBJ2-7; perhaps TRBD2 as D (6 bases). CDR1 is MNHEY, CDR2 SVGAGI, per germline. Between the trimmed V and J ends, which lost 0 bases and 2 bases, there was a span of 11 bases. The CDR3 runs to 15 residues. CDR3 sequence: CASSYSLAPTYEQYF. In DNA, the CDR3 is TGTGCCAGCAGTTACTCCCTAGCGCCAACCTACGAGCAGTACTTC.

For the CDR3, the DNA is TGTGCCAGCAGCCAAAATAGCGGGAGGTACTACAATGAGCAGTTCTTC. Translated: CASSQNSGRYYNEQFF. The chain employs TRBV14 and TRBJ2-1; TRBD2 matches at 10 bases. Trimming took 2 bases from V and 3 from J; bases not matched to a gene: 4. CDR3 length equals 16 residues. CDR1 SGHDN and CDR2 FVKESK come from the germline V gene.

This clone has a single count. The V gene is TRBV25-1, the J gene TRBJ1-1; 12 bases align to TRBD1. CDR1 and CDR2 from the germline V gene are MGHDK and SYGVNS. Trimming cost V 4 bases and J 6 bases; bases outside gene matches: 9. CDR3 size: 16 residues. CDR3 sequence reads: CASSVYGTGGSAEAFF. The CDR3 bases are TGTGCCAGCAGTGTTTACGGGACAGGGGGCTCCGCTGAAGCTTTCTTT.

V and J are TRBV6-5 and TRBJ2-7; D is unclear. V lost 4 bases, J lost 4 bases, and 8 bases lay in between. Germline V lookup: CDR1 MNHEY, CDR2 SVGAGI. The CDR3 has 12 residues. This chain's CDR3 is CASSSTIYEQYF. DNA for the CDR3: TGTGCCAGCAGTTCGACAATTTACGAGCAGTACTTC.

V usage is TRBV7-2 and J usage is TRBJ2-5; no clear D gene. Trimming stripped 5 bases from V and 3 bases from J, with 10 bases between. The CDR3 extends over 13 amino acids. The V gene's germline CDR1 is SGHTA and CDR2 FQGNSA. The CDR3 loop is CASSLSTEETQYF. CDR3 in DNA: TGTGCCAGCAGCCTCTCAACGGAAGAGACCCAGTACTTC.

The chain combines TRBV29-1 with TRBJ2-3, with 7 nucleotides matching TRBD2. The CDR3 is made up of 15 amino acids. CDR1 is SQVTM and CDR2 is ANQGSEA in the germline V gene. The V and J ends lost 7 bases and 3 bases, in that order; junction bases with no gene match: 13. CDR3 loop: CSASGGWGLTDTQYF. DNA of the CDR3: TGCAGCGCATCGGGGGGATGGGGGTTAACAGATACGCAGTATTTT.

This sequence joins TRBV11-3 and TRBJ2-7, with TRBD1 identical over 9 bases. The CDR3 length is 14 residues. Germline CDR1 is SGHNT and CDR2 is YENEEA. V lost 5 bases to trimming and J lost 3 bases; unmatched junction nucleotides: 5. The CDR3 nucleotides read TGTGCCAGCAGCGCACAGGGGGCGGGCTACGAGCAGTACTTC. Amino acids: CASSAQGAGYEQYF.

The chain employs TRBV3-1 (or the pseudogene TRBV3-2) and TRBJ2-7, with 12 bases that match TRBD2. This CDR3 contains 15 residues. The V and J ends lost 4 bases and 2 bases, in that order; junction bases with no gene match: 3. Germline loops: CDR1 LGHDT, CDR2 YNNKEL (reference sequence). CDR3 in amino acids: CASSRGLAGPYEQYF. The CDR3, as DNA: TGTGCCAGCAGCCGAGGACTAGCGGGACCCTACGAGCAGTACTTC.

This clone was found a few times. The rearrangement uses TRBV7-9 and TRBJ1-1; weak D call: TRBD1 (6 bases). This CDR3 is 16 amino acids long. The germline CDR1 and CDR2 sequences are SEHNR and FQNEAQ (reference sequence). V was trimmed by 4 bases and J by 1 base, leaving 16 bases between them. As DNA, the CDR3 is TGTGCCAGCAGCTCGGGGGGGCGCTACAAGAACACTGAAGCTTTCTTT. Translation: CASSSGGRYKNTEAFF.

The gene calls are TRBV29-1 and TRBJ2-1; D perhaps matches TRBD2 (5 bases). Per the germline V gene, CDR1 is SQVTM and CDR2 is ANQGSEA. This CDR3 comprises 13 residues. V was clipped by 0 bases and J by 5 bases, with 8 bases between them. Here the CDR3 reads CSVEEDSDNEQFF. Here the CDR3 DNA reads TGCAGCGTTGAAGAGGATAGCGACAATGAGCAGTTCTTC.

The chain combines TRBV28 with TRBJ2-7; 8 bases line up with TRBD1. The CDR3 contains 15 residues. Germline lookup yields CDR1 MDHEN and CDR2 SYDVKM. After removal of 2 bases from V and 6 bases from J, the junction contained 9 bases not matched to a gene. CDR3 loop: CASSLPGTGLGEQYF. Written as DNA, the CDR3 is TGTGCCAGCAGTTTACCCGGGACAGGATTGGGCGAGCAGTACTTC.

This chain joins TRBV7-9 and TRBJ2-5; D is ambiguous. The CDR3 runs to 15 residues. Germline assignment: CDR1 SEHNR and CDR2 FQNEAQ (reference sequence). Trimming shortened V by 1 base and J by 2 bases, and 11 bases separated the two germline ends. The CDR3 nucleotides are TGTGCCAGCAGCTTAGACTGGCCGGAGCAAGAGACCCAGTACTTC. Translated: CASSLDWPEQETQYF.